A selection of T cell receptor beta chains follows, all from one sample in a study of blood T cell repertoires in COVID-19. Clones were read by immunoSEQ multiplex PCR, and TCRdb kept only the in-frame ones, dropping some. The sample lists around 92,000 clones; around 86% were seen once. Sequencing was carried out using peripheral blood. Receptors were obtained from a human donor in a cohort sampled during active COVID-19. The CDR3 runs from the conserved cysteine through the conserved F or W. The D gene is left open where the match is weak. The size field is filled for only some rows; it gives once, few, many or a size class.

>NA|NA|TRBV7-9|TRBJ1-1
TGTGCCAGCAGCTTATACTCGACAGAGGAAGCTTTCTTT
CASSLYSTEEAFF
>TRBD2|NA|TRBV5-6|TRBJ2-5
TGTGCCAGCAGCTTGGTTTCCGGGACTAGCGATGAGACCCAGTACTTC
CASSLVSGTSDETQYF
>TRBD1|NA|TRBV7-9|TRBJ1-3
TGTGCCAGCAGCTTACCCACTCCGGGACAGGCTCCCAACGACACCATATATTTT
CASSLPTPGQAPNDTIYF
>NA|NA|TRBV6-6|TRBJ1-1
TGTGCCAGCAGACACGTCCAGGGGTTTGGAGACACTGAAGCTTTCTTT
CASRHVQGFGDTEAFF
>TRBD1|NA|TRBV28|TRBJ1-2
TGTGCCAGCAGTTCCCCGGGACAGGGTTCCTATGGCTACACCTTC
CASSSPGQGSYGYTF
>NA|NA|TRBV28|TRBJ2-7
TGTGCCAGCAGGAAAGCAGGGGATCCCTACGAGCAGTACTTC
CASRKAGDPYEQYF
>NA|NA|TRBV5-1|TRBJ2-7
TGCGCCAGCAGCTTAGAGAGTTTCTACGAGCAGTACTTC
CASSLESFYEQYF
>NA|NA|TRBV7-2|TRBJ2-2
TGTGCCAGCAGCTTAGTAGCAGCTTCGAACACCGGGGAGCTGTTTTTT
CASSLVAASNTGELFF
>TRBD1|few|TRBV24-1|TRBJ2-3
TGTGCCACCAGTGACCCGACAGGGGCAACCCCTAGCACAGATACGCAGTATTTT
CATSDPTGATPSTDTQYF
>TRBD2|NA|TRBV28|TRBJ2-1
TGTGCCAGCAGTTTTATCACTAGCGGGACTTACAATGAGCAGTTCTTC
CASSFITSGTYNEQFF
>NA|NA|TRBV10-3|TRBJ2-7
TGTGCCATCAGTGAGCTCGAACTAGTCTCATCCTACGAGCAGTACTTC
CAISELELVSSYEQYF
>TRBD1|NA|TRBV7-9|TRBJ2-7
TGTGCCAGCAGCCCACAGGGGGACGAGCAGTACTTC
CASSPQGDEQYF
>TRBD2|NA|TRBV4-2|TRBJ2-1
TGTGCCAGCAGCCAAGACCCTATACTAGCGGGAGGGAAAAATGAGCAGTTCTTC
CASSQDPILAGGKNEQFF
>NA|NA|TRBV9|TRBJ2-7
TGTGCCAGCAGCGTAGGGTACAGCTACGAGCAGTACTTC
CASSVGYSYEQYF
>TRBD2|NA|TRBV9|TRBJ2-2
TGTGCCAGCAGCGTAGGTCCTAGCGGGCTTACTAACACCGGGGAGCTGTTTTTT
CASSVGPSGLTNTGELFF
>TRBD2|NA|TRBV19|TRBJ2-5
TGTGCCAGTAGTACCACTAGCGGGGGGGGAGAGACCCAGTACTTC
CASSTTSGGGETQYF
>TRBD1|NA|TRBV12-3/TRBV12-4|TRBJ1-4
TGTGCCAGCAGCCCCAGGGGGGTTGAAAAACTGTTTTTT
CASSPRGVEKLFF
>TRBD2|NA|TRBV10-1|TRBJ2-2
TGCGCCAGCAGTAGAGTTCGGGGGGGGCGCAACACCGGGGAGCTGTTTTTT
CASSRVRGGRNTGELFF
>TRBD1|NA|TRBV24-1|TRBJ2-1
TGTGCCACCAGTCGTAGTGGTCAGGGGGTCGACAATGAGCAGTTCTTC
CATSRSGQGVDNEQFF
>TRBD2|NA|TRBV5-4|TRBJ2-1
TGTGCCAGCAGCAAAGAACTAGCGGGAGACTCCTACAATGAGCAGTTCTTC
CASSKELAGDSYNEQFF
>NA|once|TRBV30|TRBJ1-2
TGTGCCTGGAGCCCTCCGGGGTCTCGGGGCTACACCTTC
CAWSPPGSRGYTF
>TRBD1|NA|TRBV6-6|TRBJ2-3
TGTGCCAGCAGTTACGTCCAGGGGGCTTCCACAGATACGCAGTATTTT
CASSYVQGASTDTQYF
>TRBD2|NA|TRBV5-5|TRBJ2-2
TGTGCCAGCAGCATGAGGGTGACTAGCGGTAACACCGGGGAGCTGTTTTTT
CASSMRVTSGNTGELFF
>NA|once|TRBV7-2|TRBJ1-2
TGTGCCAGCAGCATTGATCAGGGGTGGGGCTACACCTTC
CASSIDQGWGYTF
>NA|NA|TRBV19|TRBJ2-5
TGTGCCAGTAGTGAGGAGGGTAGGAACCAAGAGACCCAGTACTTC
CASSEEGRNQETQYF
>NA|NA|TRBV27|TRBJ2-1
TGTGCCAGCAGTCCCCCTCCCTCCGGGACATTAAACTACAATGAGCAGTTCTTC
CASSPPPSGTLNYNEQFF
>TRBD2|few|TRBV9|TRBJ2-1
TGTGCCAGCAGCGTAAGCGGGGGGGCGAGTGAGCAGTTCTTC
CASSVSGGASEQFF
>TRBD2|once|TRBV4-1|TRBJ2-1
TGCGCCAGCAGCCAAGAGCAGGGGACTAGCGGGCCTCGGGAGCAGTTCTTC
CASSQEQGTSGPREQFF
>NA|few|TRBV7-9|TRBJ1-3
TGTGCCAGCAGCTTAGGTGCGGGCCTTTCCTCTGGAAACACCATATATTTT
CASSLGAGLSSGNTIYF
>TRBD1|few|TRBV15|TRBJ1-1
TGTGCCACCAGCAGATCTACAGGGGTGACTGAAGCTTTCTTT
CATSRSTGVTEAFF
>NA|NA|TRBV29-1|TRBJ2-7
TGCAGCGTGAGGTCGCGGCACTACGAGCAGTACTTC
CSVRSRHYEQYF
>NA|NA|TRBV1|TRBJ2-6
TGCACCAGCAGCCAAAGACCCGGGGGGGGTGGATCTGGGGCCAACGTCCTGACTTTC
CTSSQRPGGGGSGANVLTF
>NA|NA|TRBV5-6|TRBJ2-2
TGTGCCAGCAGCCCAGGGTACGCCACCGGGGAGCTGTTTTTT
CASSPGYATGELFF
>TRBD1|NA|TRBV19|TRBJ1-1
TGTGCCAGTAGTATGGGACAGGGGGCTTCTAAGGCTTTCTTT
CASSMGQGASKAFF
>TRBD1|NA|TRBV5-1|TRBJ2-3
TGCGCCAGCAGCTTCGGACAGGGATCCGAGACGCAGTATTTT
CASSFGQGSETQYF
>NA|NA|TRBV5-4|TRBJ2-2
TGTGCCAGCAGCTTGGATGTTGCCCTACAGGCCGGGGAGCTGTTTTTT
CASSLDVALQAGELFF
>NA|few|TRBV5-1|TRBJ1-3
TGCGCCAGCAGCTTGAACGGACAGTCAGGTGGAAACACCATATATTTT
CASSLNGQSGGNTIYF
>TRBD1|many|TRBV9|TRBJ1-5
TGTGCCAGCAGCGTAGTCAGGGGTGGACAGGGGGACCAGCCCCAGCATTTT
CASSVVRGGQGDQPQHF
>NA|NA|TRBV5-1|TRBJ1-4
TGCGCCAGCAGCGCGGGGACGGCGGGGGAACTGTTTTTT
CASSAGTAGELFF
>NA|once|TRBV9|TRBJ2-3
TGTGCCAGCAGCGTATATGGTAGCGGAGCTAGCACAGATACGCAGTATTTT
CASSVYGSGASTDTQYF